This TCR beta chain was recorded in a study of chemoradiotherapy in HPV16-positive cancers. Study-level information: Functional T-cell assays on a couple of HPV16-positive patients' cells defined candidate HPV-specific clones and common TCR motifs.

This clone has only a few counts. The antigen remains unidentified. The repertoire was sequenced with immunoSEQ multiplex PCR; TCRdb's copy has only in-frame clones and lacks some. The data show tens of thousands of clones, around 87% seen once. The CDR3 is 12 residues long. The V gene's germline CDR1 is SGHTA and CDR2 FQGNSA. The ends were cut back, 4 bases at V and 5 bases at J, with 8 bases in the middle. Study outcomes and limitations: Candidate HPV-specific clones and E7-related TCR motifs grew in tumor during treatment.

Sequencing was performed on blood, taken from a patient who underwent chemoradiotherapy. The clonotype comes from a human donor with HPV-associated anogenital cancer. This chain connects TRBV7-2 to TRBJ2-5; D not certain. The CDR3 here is CASSWRLETQYF. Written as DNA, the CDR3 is TGTGCCAGCAGCTGGCGGCTTGAGACCCAGTACTTC.